The T cell receptor beta chain described here comes from a study of blood T cell repertoires in COVID-19. Turning to the study itself: Some COVID-19 samples were acute and others convalescent; all came from the United States, Italy and Spain.

Profiling relied on immunoSEQ multiplex PCR, and the TCRdb table lists in-frame clones only, not all of them. This table holds under 350,000 clones, roughly 90% found once. CDR3 length: 18 amino acids. Germline-derived CDR1 and CDR2 are LGHNA and YSLEER. The V gene end was trimmed by 4 bases and the J gene end by 7 bases; junction bases not matched to a gene: 17. Two negative PCRs, clearance, or symptom resolution characterized the recovered Cohort 3 donors. The clonotype comes from a man in his sixties who had recovered from COVID-19. The J gene is TRBJ2-3, the V gene TRBV4-3, with 10 bases identical to TRBD1. The specimen was PBMCs or T cells enriched from blood (not recorded which). The CDR3 nucleotides are TGCGCCAGCAGCCCTTCCCCGACGGGGGACAGGGGTTTATATACGCAGTATTTT. Translated: CASSPSPTGDRGLYTQYF.